The clone carrying this T cell receptor beta chain was counted at least ten times. The CDR3 regions of TCR beta were amplified from RNA transcripts. The primer set for the first-round RT-PCR of the TCR CDR3 was HTBI. From the multiplex PCR reads, TCRdb called clonotypes with MiXCR, one entry per CDR3 protein. The data show around 620,000 distinct CDR3 sequences, 35% to 55% seen once. The source of the sample is a study of T cells in Graves' hyperthyroidism and ophthalmopathy. The V and J ends lost 5 bases and 0 bases respectively, with 8 bases between them. This CDR3 region has 13 residues. Looked up from germline, CDR1 is LNHDA and CDR2 is SQIVND (reference sequence).

The clonotype comes from an adult woman with Graves' disease, either hyperthyroidism or ophthalmopathy (not recorded which). J is TRBJ2-7 and V is TRBV19, with D hard to call. The sequencing input was peripheral blood or thyroid tissue (not recorded which). This CDR3 reads CASSGRFSYEQYF. The DNA for the CDR3 is TGTGCCAGTAGTGGACGGTTCTCCTACGAGCAGTACTTC.